This T cell receptor beta chain was recovered during a study of PD-L1 blockade in urothelial cancer. Study in general: Blood drawn 3 weeks (second dose) and 6 weeks after treatment start was analyzed. Across blood samples, T cells had a median count of about 140,000.

Trimming left V 4 bases short and J 3 bases short, with 18 bases between. Per germline, CDR1 MGHRA and CDR2 YSYEKL. This CDR3 spans 16 amino acids. Clones were sequenced by immunoSEQ multiplex PCR, and TCRdb holds only the in-frame ones, with some missing. The table lists more than 30,000 clones, about nine tenths of them singletons, with under 4.5% in the top ten. Specimen: PBMCs, collected around atezolizumab (anti-PD-L1) treatment. This TCR came from a man aged 45-65 years with urothelial cancer. The genes are TRBV4-1 and TRBJ2-5; D is possibly TRBD2 (6 bases). This CDR3 is CASSPLTGTGEETQYF. As DNA, the CDR3 is TGCGCCAGCAGCCCCCTCACAGGCACGGGAGAAGAGACCCAGTACTTC.